This T cell receptor beta chain was identified in a study of cytomegalovirus exposure and HLA in healthy donors (dated by TCRdb to about 2017). About the full investigation: An earlier analysis of around 600 of the donors reported roughly 270 Gb of sequence data and 117 million unique TCR beta sequences from about 179 million T cells. Donor age, sex, ethnicity and CMV serostatus were compiled alongside the repertoire data. Across around 400 genotyped donors of the cohort, an average of about 240,000 unique TCR beta nucleotide sequences per donor were sequenced, and roughly 20% of those sequences were non-productive. Genome-wide SNP genotypes for about 55% of the 666 donors were used in a later genetic analysis, which treated that subset as a discovery cohort. HLA typing included class I and class II loci at four-digit resolution. Every discovery cohort repertoire had been produced on one sequencing platform. Using immunosequencing, the study profiled T cell repertoires from about 610 subjects and related those repertoires to cytomegalovirus serostatus. In a later analysis, previously published TCR beta repertoires from about 640 donors were re-analyzed and high-resolution HLA genotyping was added so that TCR occurrence patterns could be studied. To predict cytomegalovirus infection status, the study brought together high-throughput TCR immunosequencing, statistical association of individual TCRs with disease status, and machine learning. An earlier analysis of 587 of the donors used high-throughput TCR beta sequencing to judge whether each TCR beta V gene segment behaved as functional or pseudogenic. Along with the approximately 600-subject first cohort, a separate validation cohort of about 110 different subjects was used. Typing coverage varied by locus: roughly 629-640 donors for A, B, C, DRB1 and DQB1; some 520 for DQA1; about 570 for DPA1; 450 to 480 for DPB1. Among the roughly 400 genotyped donors, 81% belonged to the genetic ancestry cluster associated with self-reported Caucasian donors. Roughly 300 gigabases of sequencing data and around 80 million unique TCR sequences made up an early release that covered around 640 HLA-typed donors. Rather than using new phenotypic data, the later analysis identified candidate immune exposures from TCR beta sequences and from how often those sequences occurred across donors. The study aimed to test whether signatures of past pathogen exposure could be identified by cataloging public T cell receptors. Five DR-DQ haplotypes were handled as single units for association and clustering, since linkage in the cohort was strong. The investigation overall reported the following: Most TCR sequences were seen in very few donors, while some public TCRs were found in many individuals. In vitro tests confirmed that a few of the cytomegalovirus-associated TCR beta chains recognize cytomegalovirus antigens. In the study, 150 to 200 TCR beta chains were listed as associated with cytomegalovirus. For the cohort, immune exposure information was limited to CMV serostatus. Broadly in line with IMGT annotations, most TCR beta V segments showed up in productive rearrangements about 87% or about 30% of the time in an earlier analysis of 450 to 750 of the donors. Because HLA typing was missing for some donors at each locus, association tests included only the typed subset. A later analysis associated 15,000 to 20,000 TCR beta sequences with specific HLA alleles at a false discovery rate of 0.05. According to a later analysis, TCR association rates differed among HLA loci, with DRB1 alleles showing the most associated TCRs and HLA-C alleles showing the fewest. A cluster of highly shared sequence variants was judged likely to be a technical artifact of the sequencing pipeline. A further reported finding was that TCR beta sequences accurately predicted the HLA-A and HLA-B alleles for most subjects in the first cohort. The authors suggested that the approach could potentially be generalized to other disease states and immunological phenotypes. Because counts were too low, roughly 16 rarely observed V segments, including chromosome 9 orphons, were left out of the earlier analysis of approximately 580 of the donors. Cytomegalovirus status was reported to be diagnosed by the classifier with high specificity and sensitivity in both the original and validation cohorts. According to a later genetic analysis, donors in an Asian-associated ancestry cluster had fewer N-insertions in productive TCRs than the approximately 670-donor mean. Because the 87-base-pair reads could not distinguish some IMGT-functional V segments, including TRBV6-2 and TRBV6-3, those segments were excluded. Assigning TCR associations to individual alleles was difficult when HLA alleles, especially DR and DQ, strongly co-occurred. V-gene and J-gene trimming of TCR beta chains was associated with a missense DCLRE1C variant in a later genetic analysis, and the association was replicated in an independent cohort. In a later analysis, most CMV-associated TCR beta chains were found to appear HLA-restricted, with HLA associations seemingly driven largely by CMV exposure. The cohort was sequenced for TCR beta chains only, and without alpha or paired-chain data the features that could be detected were limited. In a later analysis, several top co-occurrence clusters were reported to appear linked to parvovirus B19, influenza, CMV and Epstein-Barr virus. Roughly uniform sequencing depth across donors was assumed in presence/absence analyses, although this assumption may not hold. Compared with equally common non-associated chains, HLA-associated TCR beta chains in a later analysis were more clonally expanded and had lower generation probabilities. Correlated functional status among segregating V segments might reflect linkage disequilibrium, but an unknown experimental factor could not be ruled out.

The cohort comprised 550 to 700 healthy bone marrow donors. At the time of sampling, all cohort members were nominally healthy, though unrecorded immune exposures were likely present. The donor tested CMV seronegative and was one of the 352 seronegative cohort members. Every donor gave a peripheral blood sample, and the peripheral blood mononuclear cells from that sample were used for TCR beta sequencing. Genomic DNA was extracted from the blood cell samples with the Qiagen DNeasy Blood Extraction Kit. Library prep was done by the immunoSEQ multiplex PCR assay. For the multiplex PCR, a mixture combining 60 forward primers for TCR Vbeta segments and 13 reverse primers for TCR Jbeta segments was used. The CDR3 region of rearranged TCR beta genes was amplified from genomic DNA by a multiplex PCR assay. The amplified TCR beta libraries were sequenced on the Illumina HiSeq System as 87-base-pair reads. As for the original processing: A later analysis counted about 82 million unique TCR beta chains across the approximately 700 repertoires, and some 11 million of these chains were shared by at least two donors. Raw reads were error-corrected and collapsed into unique sequences by a nearest-neighbor algorithm in which closely related sequences were merged to remove PCR and sequencing errors. CDR3 sequences were aligned to IMGT reference sequences to assign V, D and J gene segments. Each retained sequence needed at least a six-nucleotide match to both a V gene segment and a J gene segment. Rearrangements were classified as productive when the CDR3 lacked stop codons and remained in frame with V and J, and all other rearrangements were classified as non-productive. CDR3 was defined by IMGT convention, running from the second conserved V-encoded cysteine to the conserved J-encoded phenylalanine. The earlier analysis of approximately 500 of the donors excluded sequences that lacked an unambiguous match to a single V gene segment. An earlier analysis of roughly 590 of the donors called V segments functional above 56.7% productive rearrangements and segregating when the between-donor standard deviation exceeded 5%. A statistical classification framework was built for diagnosing cytomegalovirus status from the catalog of TCR beta chain sequences. V and J gene assignment, in a later analysis, came from comparing TCR nucleotide sequences with IMGT/GENE-DB human TR gene sequences. The TCRdist pipeline was used in a later analysis to assign CDR3 sequences and most-parsimonious VDJ recombination scenarios. A later analysis defined each TCR beta chain by its CDR3 amino acid sequence plus V-gene family, and excluded reads lacking a unique V-gene family. In a later analysis, approximately 640 highly shared, low-generation-probability nucleotide sequences were removed to address suspected cross-contamination and a sequencing artifact. In a later analysis, a clonal expansion index was calculated for each public chain from normalized within-repertoire ranks of inferred template counts. In a later analysis, generation probabilities were computed with a VDJ recombination model fitted to out-of-frame rearrangements, and the resulting probabilities were checked against IGoR. In a later analysis, hypergeometric tests were used to score TCR-TCR, TCR-HLA and TCR-CMV co-occurrence, with a repertoire-size bias correction applied to TCR pairs. In a later analysis, false discovery rates were estimated by permuting HLA or CMV assignments 20 times. In a later analysis, co-occurring TCRs were grouped using DBSCAN, with TCRdist sequence similarity added in when clustering inside HLA-allele-positive subsets. Repertoires with fewer than 30,000 or more than 120,000 public chains were left out of co-occurrence clustering, as were about five repertoires with anomalous nucleotide sharing. Here the immuneACCESS table is served through TCRdb, limited to in-frame sequences with V and J called. Missing clones are a known gap in these copies; in checked studies unresolved V genes cover under half, and the rest lacks a known reason. Clonal size and the V and J genes are those of that table, whereas D and trimming came from the DNA. The sample yields about 82,000 clones; 65% to 85% were counted once. About 3.5% of the sample lies in the top ten.

V is cut back by 5 bases and J by 3 bases, with 5 bases in the junction unmatched. The CDR3 contains 14 residues, cysteine and phenylalanine counted. Only CDR3 DNA is held: 42 bases, read in frame from base 1. From the germline V gene, CDR1 is SNHLY and CDR2 is FYNNEI. This clone was counted a few times. Its target antigen remains unknown. No clone much larger than this one lies a single base away; base qualities are absent. This TCR was sampled from a man in his fifties or sixties in good health and CMV-seronegative. The specimen was PBMCs. The chain is encoded by TRBV2 joined to TRBJ2-7; 9 bases in the middle match TRBD1. The nucleotide sequence reads as follows: TGTGCCAGCAGTTTACAGGGGGCGGGCTACGAGCAGTACTTC. Translation gives CASSLQGAGYEQYF.